This T cell receptor beta chain was documented in a study of T cells in Graves' hyperthyroidism and ophthalmopathy (dated by TCRdb to the late 2010s). For the wider study: Peripheral blood was collected at initial diagnosis, before any treatment. TCR V-J signatures able to tell the groups apart were searched for in a discovery cohort of 90 to 100 patients, of whom more than 40 had Graves' ophthalmopathy and about 55 had stable Graves' hyperthyroidism. The 100 or so discovery patients were divided at random into training and test sets in a 7:3 ratio. TCR Vbeta CDR3 sequencing of 135 peripheral blood samples (approximately 44 ophthalmopathy, over 70 hyperthyroidism and some 17 progressor patients) is reported in the paper. Prospective prediction of ophthalmopathy was tested in an independent validation cohort of 18 to 20 hyperthyroidism patients and 17 patients who later progressed to ophthalmopathy. After sampling, hyperthyroidism patients received methimazole starting at 30 mg daily, and ophthalmopathy patients received high-dose intravenous methylprednisolone. In addition, the study compared T-cell repertoires in thyroid tissue and in blood from roughly six Graves' hyperthyroidism patients. The research as a whole found: A 13 V-J signature model separated ophthalmopathy from stable hyperthyroidism, with 87.88% sensitivity and roughly 81% specificity in cross-validation and 80%/75% in testing. Most expanded thyroid clonotypes (frequency above 0.001) were also found in blood, which suggests that blood repertoires may mirror thyroid immune responses. In validation, progression to ophthalmopathy was predicted by the model with 70.59% sensitivity and about 72% specificity, a median of approximately 6.5 months before onset. Sample size was not statistically predetermined, and blinding of investigators to group allocation was not performed.

This clonotype was recorded many times. This receptor's antigen is unknown. Within one base of it there is no much larger clone, and no base qualities were kept. The CDR3 goes from the cysteine to the phenylalanine over 16 residues. CDR3 DNA is the only sequence kept; it has 48 bases, read in frame from the first base. Compared with germline, V lacks 2 bases and J lacks 2 bases; bases without a gene match: 7. CDR1 and CDR2 were assigned from the germline V gene as SGHRS and YFSETQ. The TCR beta CDR3 regions were amplified from RNA transcripts. A first-round RT-PCR of the TCR CDR3 used the HTBI primer set with the Qiagen OneStep RT-PCR kit. A second multiplex PCR round built the libraries, followed by size selection and purification. Sequencing of the libraries was done on an Illumina HiSeq2000 using paired-end 100 bp reads. The original pipeline was this. SOAPnuke was used to process the raw data, throwing out any read that contained adapters or uncalled bases, had a mean Phred below 15, or lacked an exact constant-primer or identifier match. COPE v1.2.5 was used to merge high-quality paired reads, and clonotypes were defined as unique nucleotide sequences. Clonotypes were aligned to IMGT TRBV, TRBD and TRBJ reference segments using MiTCR v1.1. The analysis included only V-J combinations with a frequency above 0.0001, which together covered about 99% of the repertoires. The TCS score was defined as F50 (clonal expansion) divided by E x V (chaos), with BLOSUM62-based TCRdist calculated between CDR3 peptides within each V-J. Welch's t-statistics and random forest reduced roughly 540 V-J features to 10 to 15, which were used in a naive Bayes classifier (R e1071). TCRdb reprocessing: public reads trimmed at Q25 with fastp, clones called with MiXCR, in-frame beta chains kept. Rows with one shared CDR3 protein collapse into an entry with the most common genes and DNA. The V and J calls come from TCRdb's annotation, not from the publication. This sample gives 640,000 or so distinct CDR3 sequences in total; 14% of them show up just once. The top ten clones comprise 7% to 9% of the sample.

In the ophthalmopathy patients, disease was moderately to severely active, with a Clinical Activity Score of 3 or more, a NOSPECS grade of 4 or more, and a duration of less than 3 months. Exclusion was applied to patients with uncontrolled infections, other autoimmune diseases, pregnancy or lactation. Clinical symptoms, serum thyroxine and TRAb, thyroid ultrasound, and orbital computed tomography formed the basis for the diagnoses. Ficoll-Paque density gradient centrifugation was used to isolate PBMCs from around 9.1 ml of fresh peripheral blood. Trizol reagent was used to extract total RNA, and RNA quality was then checked on an Agilent 2100 Bioanalyzer.

This clonotype was sampled from a young woman with Graves' ophthalmopathy. This chain joins TRBV5-1 to TRBJ2-3, and 8 bases in between align with TRBD2. The specimen was blood. The nucleotide sequence reads TGCGCCAGCAGCTTAAAGAGCGGGAGAGTCACAGATACGCAGTATTTT. It translates as CASSLKSGRVTDTQYF.